These 16 T cell receptor beta chains were sequenced from one sample in a study of T cells in tuberculosis. The assay was immunoSEQ multiplex PCR, and TCRdb's table has in-frame clones only and misses some. The table has 38,000 or so clones, 95% seen once; the top ten hold around 3.5%. Sequencing was done on a sample of PBMCs. The receptor source for this set is a donor under 30 with latent tuberculosis or without tuberculosis infection.

The sample holds a few counts of this clone. The V and J genes are TRBV30 and TRBJ1-1; TRBD1 agrees at 8 bases. Per the germline V gene, CDR1 is GTSNPN and CDR2 is SVGIG (reference sequence). The V segment lost 3 bases and the J segment 10 bases; nucleotides outside the gene matches: 1. CDR3 size: 10 residues. The CDR3 DNA follows: TGTGCCTGGAGGGACAGGGCAGCTTTCTTT. Its translation is CAWRDRAAFF.

The chain has TRBV28 and TRBJ1-5; 9 bases fit TRBD1. The germline V gene has CDR1 MDHEN and CDR2 SYDVKM. This CDR3 is built from 13 residues. V shed 7 bases, J shed 5 bases, and the junction held 3 bases outside the gene matches. The CDR3 sequence is CASNTGGYQPQHF. CDR3 bases: TGTGCCAGCAACACAGGGGGCTATCAGCCCCAGCATTTT.

The chain joins TRBV19 to TRBJ2-1, with D possibly matching TRBD1 (5 bases). Trimming cost V 0 bases and J 2 bases, with 14 bases left between them. Per germline, CDR1 LNHDA and CDR2 SQIVND (reference sequence). CDR3 length equals 17 residues. The DNA of the CDR3 is TGTGCCAGTAGTATAGATTTGGGCAGGGTCGCCTACAATGAGCAGTTCTTC. Encoded protein: CASSIDLGRVAYNEQFF. Full variable domain (outside the CDR3, taken from reference TRBV19 and TRBJ2-1): DGGITQSPKYLFRKEGQNVTLSCEQNLNHDAMYWYRQDPGQGLRLIYYSQIVNDFQKGDIAEGYSVSREKKESFPLTVTSAQKNPTAFYLCASSIDLGRVAYNEQFFGPGTRLTVL.

The CDR3 nucleotides are TGTGCCAGCAAACAGGGGGACAATCAGCCCCAGCATTTT. Its protein is CASKQGDNQPQHF. V gene TRBV6-5 combines with J gene TRBJ1-5; 8 bases are a match to TRBD1. Looked up from germline, CDR1 is MNHEY and CDR2 is SVGAGI. This CDR3 contains 13 residues. J was trimmed by 3 bases and V by 7 bases; bases with no gene match: 2.

The chain has TRBV27 and TRBJ2-5; 13 bases align to TRBD2. The CDR3 totals 21 residues. Germline CDR1 and CDR2: MNHEY and SMNVEV (reference sequence). Trimming cost V 2 bases and J 5 bases; bases outside gene matches: 20. CDR3 in DNA: TGTGCCAGCAGTTTACGCCCCGAGATAACTAGCGGGGGGGCCTCACGGGAGACCCAGTACTTC. Its translation is CASSLRPEITSGGASRETQYF.

J is TRBJ2-7 and V is TRBV30; D unresolved. The CDR3 is made up of 13 amino acids. The germline gives CDR1 GTSNPN, CDR2 SVGIG (reference sequence). Trimming removed 1 base from V and 4 bases from J, with 11 bases in between. DNA for the CDR3: TGTGCCTGGAGTGGTGGTTTGAGTTACGAGCAGTACTTC. Its protein is CAWSGGLSYEQYF.

The chain links TRBV5-7 to TRBJ2-5; TRBD1 might be the D (6 bases). Being an ORF, TRBV5-7 has a function that is uncertain. V was trimmed by 2 bases and J by 5 bases, leaving 19 bases between them. The CDR3 spans 16 residues. The CDR3 is CASSFLGHPPAETQYF. The CDR3 DNA is TGTGCCAGCAGCTTCTTGGGACACCCCCCGGCCGAGACCCAGTACTTC.

The chain is built from TRBV9 and TRBJ1-1; TRBD1 aligns across 10 bases. In germline, CDR1 is SGDLS, CDR2 YYNGEE. The ends lost 4 bases at V and 3 bases at J; junction bases unmatched: 9. The CDR3 totals 16 residues. The CDR3 loop is CASSKGQGVWDTEAFF. The CDR3 nucleotides read TGTGCCAGCAGCAAAGGACAGGGGGTTTGGGACACTGAAGCTTTCTTT. Together with reference TRBV9 and TRBJ1-1, the CDR3 gives the full variable domain: DSGVTQTPKHLITATGQRVTLRCSPRSGDLSVYWYQQSLDQGLQFLIQYYNGEERAKGNILERFSAQQFPDLHSELNLSSLELGDSALYFCASSKGQGVWDTEAFFGQGTRLTVV.

The chain uses TRBV4-1 and TRBJ1-1; D gene uncertain. The CDR3 has 14 residues. Germline CDR1 and CDR2: MGHRA and YSYEKL. The V gene lost 0 bases and the J gene lost 0 bases, with 5 bases spanning the gap. The CDR3 nucleotides are TGCGCCAGCAGCCAAGAACGGTTGAACACTGAAGCTTTCTTT. This codes for CASSQERLNTEAFF.

The chain employs TRBV5-1 and TRBJ2-5; TRBD2 might be the D (5 bases). Trimming left V 6 bases short and J 2 bases short, with 11 bases between. CDR1 and CDR2 from the germline V gene are SGHRS and YFSETQ. This CDR3 comprises 13 residues. CDR3 DNA sequence: TGCGCCAGCACCCGAGGGCTACAAGAGACCCAGTACTTC. It translates to CASTRGLQETQYF.

V usage is TRBV13 and J usage is TRBJ1-1; no definite D call. The V gene's germline CDR1 is PRHDT and CDR2 FYEKMQ (reference sequence). The V end was cut by 0 bases, the J end by 1 base, with 6 bases between. The CDR3 runs 14 residues. CDR3 residues: CASSLGEGNTEAFF. CDR3 DNA sequence: TGTGCCAGCAGCTTAGGCGAGGGGAACACTGAAGCTTTCTTT.

V and J are TRBV19 and TRBJ2-2; TRBD2 matches 11 bases. The junction had 10 bases not matched to a gene; V was cut back by 6 bases and J by 4 bases. CDR3 size: 17 residues. Germline V CDR1 and CDR2: LNHDA, SQIVND (reference sequence). The CDR3 DNA is TGTGCCAGTAGCCGCGAACGACTAGCGGGGCTCACCGGGGAGCTGTTTTTT. Amino acid sequence: CASSRERLAGLTGELFF.

This clone was observed a single time. This sequence joins TRBV4-1 and TRBJ1-2; a possible D gene is TRBD1 (6 bases). This CDR3 has 13 amino acids. Germline CDR1 and CDR2: MGHRA and YSYEKL. The ends were cut back, 3 bases at V and 13 bases at J, with 18 bases in the middle. In nucleotides, the CDR3 is TGCGCCAGCAGCCAGCTCGTCGCGGGGGCGAGCACCTTC. This translates into CASSQLVAGASTF.

The chain employs TRBV2 and TRBJ2-2, with TRBD1 matching over 7 bases. The trim removed 6 bases at V and 2 bases at J, leaving 3 bases unmatched. The CDR3 sequence is 14 residues long. Germline values: CDR1 SNHLY, CDR2 FYNNEI. The CDR3 spells CASRGQANTGELFF. CDR3 DNA: TGTGCCAGCAGAGGACAGGCCAACACCGGGGAGCTGTTTTTT.

The rearrangement joins TRBV28 to TRBJ1-2; 7 bases match TRBD1. The CDR3 totals 13 residues. In germline, CDR1 is MDHEN, CDR2 SYDVKM. J was trimmed by 5 bases and V by 5 bases; bases with no gene match: 5. The CDR3 bases are TGTGCCAGCAGTGCCGACAGGGTTTATGGCTACACCTTC. Its protein product is CASSADRVYGYTF.

This chain connects TRBV5-4 to TRBJ2-3; 9 bases fit TRBD2. CDR3 length: 17 residues. Germline CDR1 is SGHNT and CDR2 is YYREEE (reference sequence). J lost 1 base, V lost 4 bases, and 10 bases had no gene match. The DNA of the CDR3 is TGTGCCAGCAGCCCCCCAGGCGGGGGGGGACGCACAGATACGCAGTATTTT. Translated: CASSPPGGGGRTDTQYF.